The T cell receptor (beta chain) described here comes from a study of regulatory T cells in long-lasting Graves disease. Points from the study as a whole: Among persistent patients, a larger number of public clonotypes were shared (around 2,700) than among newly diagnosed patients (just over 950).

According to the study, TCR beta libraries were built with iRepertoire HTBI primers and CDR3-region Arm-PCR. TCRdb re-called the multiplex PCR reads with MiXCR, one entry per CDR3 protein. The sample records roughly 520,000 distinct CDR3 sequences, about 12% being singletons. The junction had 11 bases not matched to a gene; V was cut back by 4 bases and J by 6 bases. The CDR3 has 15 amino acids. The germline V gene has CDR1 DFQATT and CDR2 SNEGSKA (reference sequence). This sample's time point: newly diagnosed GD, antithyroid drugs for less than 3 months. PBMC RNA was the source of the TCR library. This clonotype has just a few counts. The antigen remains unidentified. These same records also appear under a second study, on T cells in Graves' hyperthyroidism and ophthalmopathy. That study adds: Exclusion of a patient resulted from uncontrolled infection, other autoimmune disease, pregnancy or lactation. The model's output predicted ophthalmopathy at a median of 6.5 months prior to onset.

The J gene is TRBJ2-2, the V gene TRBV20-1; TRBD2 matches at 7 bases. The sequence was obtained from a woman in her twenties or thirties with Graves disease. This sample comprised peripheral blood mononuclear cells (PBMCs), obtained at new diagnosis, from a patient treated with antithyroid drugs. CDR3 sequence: CSANPVGGSAGELFF. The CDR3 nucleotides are TGCAGTGCTAACCCCGTGGGGGGGTCGGCCGGGGAGCTGTTTTTT.